This T cell receptor (beta chain) was found in a study of blood T cell repertoires in COVID-19. The CDR3 sequence is 14 residues long. CDR1 SEHNR and CDR2 FQNEAQ come from the germline V gene (reference sequence). V gave up 1 base and J gave up 7 bases, with 11 bases separating them. This clone was seen more than once but under ten times. Some clones are missing from TCRdb's copy, which holds only in-frame ones; the method was immunoSEQ multiplex PCR. This sample has around 220,000 clones, with roughly 80% found just once. The specimen was peripheral blood. The chain couples TRBV7-9 to TRBJ2-4, with D possibly TRBD1 on 6 matching bases. This clonotype originated in a woman of 80 years or more with COVID-19, enrolled during active disease. The CDR3 loop is CASSLEVRGNIQYF. Here the CDR3 DNA reads TGTGCCAGCAGCTTAGAGGTCAGGGGCAACATTCAGTACTTC.